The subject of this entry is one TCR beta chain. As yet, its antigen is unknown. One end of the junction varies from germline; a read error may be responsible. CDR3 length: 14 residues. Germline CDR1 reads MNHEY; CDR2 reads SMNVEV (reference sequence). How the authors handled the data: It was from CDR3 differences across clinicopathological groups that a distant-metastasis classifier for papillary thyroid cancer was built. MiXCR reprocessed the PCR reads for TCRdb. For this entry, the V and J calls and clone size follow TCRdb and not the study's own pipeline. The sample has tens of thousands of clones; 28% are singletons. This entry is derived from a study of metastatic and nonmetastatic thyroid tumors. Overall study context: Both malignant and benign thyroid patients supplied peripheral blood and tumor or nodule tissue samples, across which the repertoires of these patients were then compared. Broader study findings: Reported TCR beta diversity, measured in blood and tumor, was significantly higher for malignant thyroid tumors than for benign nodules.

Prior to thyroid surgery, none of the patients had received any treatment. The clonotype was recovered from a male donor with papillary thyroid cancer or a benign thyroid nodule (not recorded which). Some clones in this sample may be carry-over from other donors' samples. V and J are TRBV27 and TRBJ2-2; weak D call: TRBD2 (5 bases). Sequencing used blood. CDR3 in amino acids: CASTLAEKTGDLFF. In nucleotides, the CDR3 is TGTGCCAGCACCTTGGCCGAGAAGACCGGGGATCTGTTTTTT.